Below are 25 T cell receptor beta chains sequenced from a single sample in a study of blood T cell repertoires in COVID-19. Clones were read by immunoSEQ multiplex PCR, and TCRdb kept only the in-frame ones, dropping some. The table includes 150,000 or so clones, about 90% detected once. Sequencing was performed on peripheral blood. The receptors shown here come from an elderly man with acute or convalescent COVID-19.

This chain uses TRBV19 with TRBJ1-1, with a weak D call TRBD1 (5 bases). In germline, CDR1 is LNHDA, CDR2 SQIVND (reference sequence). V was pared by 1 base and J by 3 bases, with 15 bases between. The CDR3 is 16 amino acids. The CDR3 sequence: CASSIGGPRGYTEAFF. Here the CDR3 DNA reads TGTGCCAGTAGTATAGGTGGCCCCCGGGGGTACACTGAAGCTTTCTTT.

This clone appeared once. The CDR3: CASSISGLAGAGETQYF. The CDR3 nucleotides are TGTGCCAGTAGTATCTCAGGACTAGCGGGAGCGGGGGAGACCCAGTACTTC. The chain has TRBV19 and TRBJ2-5, with 13 positions matching TRBD2. With V trimmed by 3 bases and J by 5 bases, 9 bases remained unmatched. CDR1 is LNHDA, CDR2 SQIVND, per germline (reference sequence). The CDR3 length is 17 residues.

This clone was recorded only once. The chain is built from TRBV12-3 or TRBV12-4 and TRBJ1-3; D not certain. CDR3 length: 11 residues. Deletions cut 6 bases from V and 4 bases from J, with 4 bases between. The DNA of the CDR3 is TGTGCCAGCAGCCCAGGAAACACCATATATTTT. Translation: CASSPGNTIYF.

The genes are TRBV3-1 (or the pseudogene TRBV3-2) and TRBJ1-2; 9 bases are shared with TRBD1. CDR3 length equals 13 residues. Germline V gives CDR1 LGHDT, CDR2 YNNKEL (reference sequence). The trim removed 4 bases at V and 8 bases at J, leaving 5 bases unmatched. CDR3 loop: CASSPTGGRGYTF. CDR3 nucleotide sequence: TGTGCCAGCAGCCCCACAGGGGGCCGGGGCTACACCTTC.

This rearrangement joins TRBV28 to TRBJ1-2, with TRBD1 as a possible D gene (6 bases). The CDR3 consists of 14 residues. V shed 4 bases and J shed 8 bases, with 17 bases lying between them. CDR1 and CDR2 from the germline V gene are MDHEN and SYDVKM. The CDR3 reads CASSWGGHGFGYTF. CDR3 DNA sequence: TGTGCCAGCAGTTGGGGGGGACATGGTTTCGGCTACACCTTC.

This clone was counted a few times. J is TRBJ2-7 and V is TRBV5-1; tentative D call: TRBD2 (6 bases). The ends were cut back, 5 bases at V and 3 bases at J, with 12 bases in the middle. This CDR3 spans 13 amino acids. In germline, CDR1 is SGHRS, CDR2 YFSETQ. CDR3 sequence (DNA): TGCGCCAGCAGAGGCGGGACTTACTACGAGCAGTACTTC. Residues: CASRGGTYYEQYF.

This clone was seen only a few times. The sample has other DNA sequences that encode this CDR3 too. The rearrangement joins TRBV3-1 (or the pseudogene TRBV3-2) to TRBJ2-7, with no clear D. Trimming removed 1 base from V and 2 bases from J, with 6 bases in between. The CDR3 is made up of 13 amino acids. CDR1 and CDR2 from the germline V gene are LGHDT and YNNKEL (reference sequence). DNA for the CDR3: TGTGCCAGCAGCCAAGTGTCTCCCTACGAGCAGTACTTC. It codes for CASSQVSPYEQYF.

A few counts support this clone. The CDR3 region is CATTAGMNQPQHF. The CDR3 region has the DNA TGTGCCACCACCGCAGGGATGAATCAGCCCCAGCATTTT. The chain has TRBV24-1 and TRBJ1-5, with D maybe TRBD1 (5 bases). The germline V gene has CDR1 KGHDR and CDR2 SFDVKD. Trimming shortened V by 8 bases and J by 4 bases, and 11 bases separated the two germline ends. The CDR3 is 13 residues long.

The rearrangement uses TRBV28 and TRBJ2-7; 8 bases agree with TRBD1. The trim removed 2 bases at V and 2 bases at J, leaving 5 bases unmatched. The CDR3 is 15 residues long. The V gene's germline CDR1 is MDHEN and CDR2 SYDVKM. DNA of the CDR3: TGTGCCAGCAGTTTAAATGCGGGACAGGCCTACGAGCAGTACTTC. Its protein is CASSLNAGQAYEQYF.

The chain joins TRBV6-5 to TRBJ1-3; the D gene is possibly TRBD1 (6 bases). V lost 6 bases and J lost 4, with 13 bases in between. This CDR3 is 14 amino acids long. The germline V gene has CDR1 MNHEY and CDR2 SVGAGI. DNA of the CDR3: TGTGCCAGCAGGACAAGACAGGAGGGAAACACCATATATTTT. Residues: CASRTRQEGNTIYF.

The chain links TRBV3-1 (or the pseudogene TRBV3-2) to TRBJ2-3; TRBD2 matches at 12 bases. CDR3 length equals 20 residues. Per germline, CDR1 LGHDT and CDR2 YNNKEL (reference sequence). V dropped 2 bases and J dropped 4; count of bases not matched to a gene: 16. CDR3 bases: TGTGCCAGCAGCCAAAGAGGACTAGCGGGATCCCCAGGGGGGGCAGATACGCAGTATTTT. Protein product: CASSQRGLAGSPGGADTQYF.

CDR3 in DNA: TGTGCCAGCAGCTTAAGGGGACAGGGCATTAGTTCACCCCTCCACTTT. Residues: CASSLRGQGISSPLHF. The gene calls are TRBV11-2 and TRBJ1-6; 9 bases map to TRBD1. Germline loops: CDR1 SGHAT, CDR2 FQNNGV. The junction had 8 bases not matched to a gene; V was cut back by 2 bases and J by 9 bases. The CDR3 is made up of 16 amino acids.

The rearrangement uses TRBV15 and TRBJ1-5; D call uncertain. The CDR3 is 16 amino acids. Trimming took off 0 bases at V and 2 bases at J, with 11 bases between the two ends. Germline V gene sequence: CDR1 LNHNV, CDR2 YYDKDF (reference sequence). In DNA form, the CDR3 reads TGTGCCACCAGCAGAGAATTGGTTTCGGGCAATCAGCCCCAGCATTTT. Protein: CATSRELVSGNQPQHF. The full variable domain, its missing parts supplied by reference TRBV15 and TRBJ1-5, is DAMVIQNPRYQVTQFGKPVTLSCSQTLNHNVMYWYQQKSSQAPKLLFHYYDKDFNNEADTPDNFQSRRPNTSFCFLDIRSPGLGDTAMYLCATSRELVSGNQPQHFGDGTRLSIL.

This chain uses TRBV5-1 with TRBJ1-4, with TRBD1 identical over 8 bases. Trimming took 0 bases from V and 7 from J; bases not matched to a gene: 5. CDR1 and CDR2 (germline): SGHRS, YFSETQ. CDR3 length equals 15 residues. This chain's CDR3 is CASSLDVTGAEKLFF. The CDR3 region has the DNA TGCGCCAGCAGCTTGGACGTGACAGGGGCTGAAAAACTGTTTTTT.

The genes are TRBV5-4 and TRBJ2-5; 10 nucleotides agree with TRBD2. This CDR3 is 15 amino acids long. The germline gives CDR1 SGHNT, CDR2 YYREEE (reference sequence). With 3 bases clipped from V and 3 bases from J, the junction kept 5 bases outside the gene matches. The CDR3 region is CASSSKLAGKETQYF. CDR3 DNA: TGTGCCAGCAGCTCCAAACTAGCGGGGAAAGAGACCCAGTACTTC. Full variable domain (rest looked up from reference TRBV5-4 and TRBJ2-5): ETGVTQSPTHLIKTRGQQVTLRCSSQSGHNTVSWYQQALGQGPQFIFQYYREEENGRGNFPPRFSGLQFPNYSSELNVNALELDDSALYLCASSSKLAGKETQYFGPGTRLLVL.

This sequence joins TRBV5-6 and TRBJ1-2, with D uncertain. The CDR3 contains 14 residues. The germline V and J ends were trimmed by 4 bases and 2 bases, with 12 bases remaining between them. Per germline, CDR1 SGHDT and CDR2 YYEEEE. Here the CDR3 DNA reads TGTGCCAGCAGCCTTCGAAACACCAACTATGGCTACACCTTC. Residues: CASSLRNTNYGYTF. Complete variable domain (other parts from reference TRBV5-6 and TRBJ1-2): DAGVTQSPTHLIKTRGQQVTLRCSPKSGHDTVSWYQQALGQGPQFIFQYYEEEERQRGNFPDRFSGHQFPNYSSELNVNALLLGDSALYLCASSLRNTNYGYTFGSGTRLTVV.

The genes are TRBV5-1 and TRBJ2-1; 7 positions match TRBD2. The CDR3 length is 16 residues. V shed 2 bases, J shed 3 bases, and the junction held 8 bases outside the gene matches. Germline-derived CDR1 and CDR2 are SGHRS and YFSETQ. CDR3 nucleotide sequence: TGCGCCAGCAGCTTTTCTAGCGGCCTAGGCTACAATGAGCAGTTCTTC. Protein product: CASSFSSGLGYNEQFF.

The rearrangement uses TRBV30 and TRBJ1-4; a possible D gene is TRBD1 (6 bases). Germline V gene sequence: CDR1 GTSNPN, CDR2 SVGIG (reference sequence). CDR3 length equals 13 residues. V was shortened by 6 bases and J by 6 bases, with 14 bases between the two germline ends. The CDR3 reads CACQGQGHEKLFF. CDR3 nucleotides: TGTGCCTGTCAGGGCCAGGGGCATGAAAAACTGTTTTTT.

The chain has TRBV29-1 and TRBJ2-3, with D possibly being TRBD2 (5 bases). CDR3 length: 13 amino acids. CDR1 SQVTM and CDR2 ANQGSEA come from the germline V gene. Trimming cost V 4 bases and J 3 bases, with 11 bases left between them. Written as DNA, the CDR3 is TGCAGCGTTGGAAGTAGGGAGACAGATACGCAGTATTTT. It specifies CSVGSRETDTQYF.

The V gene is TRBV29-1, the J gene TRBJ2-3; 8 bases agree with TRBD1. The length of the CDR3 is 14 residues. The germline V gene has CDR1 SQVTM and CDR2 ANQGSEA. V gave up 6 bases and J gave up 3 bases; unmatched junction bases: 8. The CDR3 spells CSVRQGSRTDTQYF. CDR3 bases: TGCAGCGTAAGACAGGGGAGTCGAACAGATACGCAGTATTTT.

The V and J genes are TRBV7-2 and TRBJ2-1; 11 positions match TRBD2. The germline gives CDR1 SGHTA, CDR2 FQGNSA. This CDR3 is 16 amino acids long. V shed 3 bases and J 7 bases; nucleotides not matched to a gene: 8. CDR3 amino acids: CASSFTITSGGNEQFF. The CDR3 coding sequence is TGTGCCAGCAGCTTTACCATCACTAGCGGGGGTAATGAGCAGTTCTTC.

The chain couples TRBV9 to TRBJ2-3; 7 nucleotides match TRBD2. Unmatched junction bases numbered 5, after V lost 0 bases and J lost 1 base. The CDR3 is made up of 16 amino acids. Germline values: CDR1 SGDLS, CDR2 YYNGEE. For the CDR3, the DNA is TGTGCCAGCAGCGTAGATCCAGCGGGACGCACAGATACGCAGTATTTT. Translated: CASSVDPAGRTDTQYF. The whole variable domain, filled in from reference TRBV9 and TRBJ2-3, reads DSGVTQTPKHLITATGQRVTLRCSPRSGDLSVYWYQQSLDQGLQFLIQYYNGEERAKGNILERFSAQQFPDLHSELNLSSLELGDSALYFCASSVDPAGRTDTQYFGPGTRLTVL.

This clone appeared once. The CDR3 loop is CASSPGQTAYEQYF. CDR3 bases: TGTGCCAGCTCACCGGGGCAGACAGCCTACGAGCAGTACTTC. This chain links TRBV18 with TRBJ2-7; D possibly corresponds to TRBD1 (5 bases). V was clipped by 3 bases and J by 2 bases, with 11 bases between them. The CDR3 has 14 amino acids. CDR1 is KGHSH, CDR2 LQKENI, per germline.

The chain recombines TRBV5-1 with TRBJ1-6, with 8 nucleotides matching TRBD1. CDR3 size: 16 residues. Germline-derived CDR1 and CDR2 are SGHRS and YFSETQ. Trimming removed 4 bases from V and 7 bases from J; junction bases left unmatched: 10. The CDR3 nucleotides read TGCGCCAGCAGCGCCGGACAGGGAAGTATGAATTCACCCCTCCACTTT. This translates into CASSAGQGSMNSPLHF.

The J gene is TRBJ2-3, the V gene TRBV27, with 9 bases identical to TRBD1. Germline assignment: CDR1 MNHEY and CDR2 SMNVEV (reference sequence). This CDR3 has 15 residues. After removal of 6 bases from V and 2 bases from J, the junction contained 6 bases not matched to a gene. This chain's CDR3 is CASRTRDRVTDTQYF. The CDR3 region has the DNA TGTGCCAGCAGGACCCGGGACAGGGTCACAGATACGCAGTATTTT.